One and the same sample provided the 6 T cell receptor beta chains below, sequenced in a study of blood T cell repertoires in COVID-19 (dated by TCRdb to 2018 to 2021). Library preparation employed the immunoSEQ multiplex PCR assay. TCRdb limited this immuneACCESS table to in-frame rearrangements with V and J called. A share of clones is missing; checked studies link under half to unresolved V genes, and the rest is unexplained. This sample gives about 420,000 clones in total; 70% to 90% of them show up just once. About 0.91% of the sample is in the top ten clones. The sequencing sample was made of peripheral blood. Receptors originate from a man aged 18 to 30 with COVID-19, enrolled during active disease.

The chain couples TRBV6-5 to TRBJ1-3, with D possibly TRBD1 on 5 matching bases. The CDR3 has 15 residues. CDR1 MNHEY and CDR2 SVGAGI come from the germline V gene. V was clipped by 6 bases and J by 0 bases, with 12 bases between them. CDR3 sequence (DNA): TGTGCCAGCAGCGACGACAGATTCTCTGGAAACACCATATATTTT. It translates to CASSDDRFSGNTIYF.

This chain connects TRBV5-8 to TRBJ1-1, with D possibly matching TRBD1 (6 bases). Per germline, CDR1 SGHTS and CDR2 YDEGEE. V lost 10 bases and J lost 3, with 16 bases in between. The CDR3 spans 13 residues. CDR3: CAAPGVGDTEAFF. The CDR3 DNA reads as TGTGCCGCGCCAGGGGTTGGGGACACTGAAGCTTTCTTT.

V gene TRBV5-8 combines with J gene TRBJ2-2, with 7 nucleotides matching TRBD1. The ends lost 6 bases at V and 3 bases at J; junction bases unmatched: 8. The germline gives CDR1 SGHTS, CDR2 YDEGEE. The CDR3 consists of 15 residues. Written as DNA, the CDR3 is TGTGCCAGCACGCGTGACAGGGCCCACACCGGGGAGCTGTTTTTT. The encoded protein is CASTRDRAHTGELFF.

The rearrangement links TRBV3-1 (or the pseudogene TRBV3-2) to TRBJ2-1; TRBD2 aligns across 10 bases. Germline CDR1 is LGHDT and CDR2 is YNNKEL (reference sequence). This CDR3 is 16 amino acids long. The V segment lost 4 bases and the J segment 6 bases; nucleotides outside the gene matches: 9. CDR3: CASSPLGLANSNEQFF. The CDR3 DNA follows: TGTGCCAGCAGCCCCTTGGGACTAGCGAACAGCAATGAGCAGTTCTTC.

This rearrangement joins TRBV19 to TRBJ2-5; 10 positions match TRBD2. J lost 2 bases, V lost 3 bases, and 9 bases had no gene match. The germline V gene encodes CDR1 LNHDA and CDR2 SQIVND (reference sequence). CDR3 length equals 17 residues. CDR3 amino acids: CASSILSGRARQETQYF. CDR3 in DNA: TGTGCCAGTAGTATCCTCAGCGGGAGGGCCCGTCAAGAGACCCAGTACTTC.

The V call is TRBV27, the J call TRBJ2-7; 8 bases map to TRBD1. Germline-derived CDR1 and CDR2 are MNHEY and SMNVEV (reference sequence). There are 13 residues in the CDR3. V was clipped by 3 bases and J by 9 bases; unmatched bases: 7. The CDR3 DNA follows: TGTGCCAGCAGTTTGCCCGGACAGGGAGGGCAGTACTTC. Protein sequence: CASSLPGQGGQYF.